This T cell receptor (beta chain) was profiled in a study of T cells in Graves' hyperthyroidism and ophthalmopathy. From RNA transcripts, TCR beta CDR3 regions were amplified. Initially, a first-round RT-PCR of the TCR CDR3 employed the HTBI primer set. TCRdb called the multiplex PCR reads again in MiXCR, with one record for every CDR3 protein. The sample has about 270,000 distinct CDR3 sequences; approximately 21% are singletons. The receptor's source is a young man with Graves' ophthalmopathy. The sample consisted of blood.

The CDR3 protein is CASSFPPDSWKGNEQFF. CDR3 DNA sequence: TGTGCCAGCAGTTTCCCCCCAGATAGCTGGAAGGGTAATGAGCAGTTCTTC. This chain connects TRBV12-3 or TRBV12-4 to TRBJ2-1, with D unresolved. The CDR3 loop spans 17 amino acids. The V and J ends lost 3 bases and 7 bases respectively, with 22 bases between them.